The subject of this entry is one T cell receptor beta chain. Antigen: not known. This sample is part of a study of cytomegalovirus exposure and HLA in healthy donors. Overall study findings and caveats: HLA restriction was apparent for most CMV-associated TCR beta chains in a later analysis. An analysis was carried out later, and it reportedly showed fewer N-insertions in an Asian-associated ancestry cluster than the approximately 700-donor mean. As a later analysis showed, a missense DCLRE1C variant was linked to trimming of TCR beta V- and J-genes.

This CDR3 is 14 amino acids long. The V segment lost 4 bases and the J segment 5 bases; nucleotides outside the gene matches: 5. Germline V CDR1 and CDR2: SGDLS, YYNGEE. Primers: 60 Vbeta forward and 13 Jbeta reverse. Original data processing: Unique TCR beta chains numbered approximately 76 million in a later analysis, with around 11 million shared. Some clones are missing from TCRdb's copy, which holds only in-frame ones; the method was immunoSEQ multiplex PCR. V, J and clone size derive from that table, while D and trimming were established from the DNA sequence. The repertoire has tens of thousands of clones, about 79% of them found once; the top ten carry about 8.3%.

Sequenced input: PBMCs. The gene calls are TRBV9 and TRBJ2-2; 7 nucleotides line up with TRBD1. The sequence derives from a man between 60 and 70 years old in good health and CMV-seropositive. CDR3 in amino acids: CASSPDRRTGELFF. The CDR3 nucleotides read TGTGCCAGCAGCCCGGACAGGAGGACCGGGGAGCTGTTTTTT.